This T cell receptor (beta chain) was obtained from a study of cytomegalovirus exposure and HLA in healthy donors. In the PCR, 60 Vbeta and 13 Jbeta primers were used. Only in-frame clones appear in the TCRdb table, and some are missing; sequencing was by immunoSEQ multiplex PCR. The sample carries approximately 130,000 clones, roughly 82% recorded once. This clonotype originated in a boy aged 5-17 years in good health and CMV-seronegative. The specimen sequenced was PBMCs.

The CDR3 reads CASSPGTATGYTF. The CDR3 DNA follows: TGTGCCAGCAGCCCGGGGACTGCTACTGGCTACACCTTC. The V call is TRBV11-2, the J call TRBJ1-2, with D maybe TRBD1 (5 bases). Trimming cost V 5 bases and J 7 bases, with 14 bases left between them. The germline V gene encodes CDR1 SGHAT and CDR2 FQNNGV. This CDR3 spans 13 amino acids.